This TCR beta chain was sequenced for a study of cytomegalovirus exposure and HLA in healthy donors. Study-level information: The roughly 120 validation repertoires matched the roughly 700 first-cohort repertoires in platform, a later analysis reported. Study-wide findings and caveats: Reports credit the classifier with highly specific, highly sensitive diagnosis of cytomegalovirus status.

The data were produced by immunoSEQ multiplex PCR, yet TCRdb's version contains in-frame clones alone and is incomplete. The sample includes about 160,000 clones, roughly 91% of them seen just once. About this clone: Its specificity is not known.

The germline gives CDR1 SGHRS, CDR2 YFSETQ. This CDR3 is 13 amino acids long. Trimming stripped 6 bases from V and 5 bases from J, with 14 bases between. Donors were drawn from the approximately 120-subject validation cohort, separate from the 666-subject first cohort. Material for sequencing was PBMCs. The genes are TRBV5-1 and TRBJ2-5, with D unresolved. The sequence came from a man aged 18 to 29 in good health and CMV-seronegative. The CDR3 reads CASTNPSEETQYF. The DNA for the CDR3 is TGCGCCAGCACCAACCCCAGCGAGGAGACCCAGTACTTC.